One and the same sample provided the 21 T cell receptor beta chains below, sequenced in a study of beta chain features in type 1 diabetes. Whole-study results and caveats: Researchers report that Type 1 diabetes patients had moderately but significantly shorter TCRB CDR3s across all four CD4+ subsets.

Of the isolated RNA, all was reverse transcribed, and so the sequenced material was expressed TCRB transcripts. Here immunoSEQ multiplex PCR was the method, and the copy in TCRdb shows in-frame clones only, minus some. This table holds approximately 14,000 clones, roughly 63% found once. These receptors' targets are unknown. Sample: stem cell memory CD4+ T cells from blood. The origin of the receptors is a young woman with type 1 diabetes.

This sequence joins TRBV7-2 and TRBJ2-7; 7 nucleotides agree with TRBD1. Trimming removed 4 bases from V and 5 bases from J; junction bases left unmatched: 5. Germline CDR1 is SGHTA and CDR2 is FQGNSA. The CDR3 covers 13 residues. CDR3 protein: CASSSKTGNEQYF. The DNA for the CDR3 is TGTGCCAGCAGCTCGAAGACAGGGAACGAGCAGTACTTC.

The chain employs TRBV6-5 and TRBJ1-2, with 9 nucleotides matching TRBD1. The CDR3 has 14 residues. Trimming at V came to 2 bases and at J to 10 bases, leaving 8 bases not matched to a gene. In germline, CDR1 is MNHEY, CDR2 SVGAGI. CDR3 protein: CASSYAENRGPYTF. The CDR3, as DNA: TGTGCCAGCAGTTACGCCGAGAACAGGGGGCCCTACACCTTC.

V and J are TRBV5-4 and TRBJ2-7, with 7 bases fitting TRBD1. CDR3 length: 13 residues. Germline V lookup: CDR1 SGHNT, CDR2 YYREEE (reference sequence). J lost 2 bases, V lost 5 bases, and 4 bases had no gene match. CDR3 in amino acids: CASSHDRAYEQYF. CDR3 sequence (DNA): TGTGCCAGCAGTCACGACAGGGCCTACGAGCAGTACTTC.

The chain uses TRBV29-1 and TRBJ2-3, with TRBD2 as a possible D gene (5 bases). V lost 6 bases to trimming and J lost 7 bases, with 23 bases between them. The CDR3 contains 15 residues. CDR1 and CDR2 (germline): SQVTM, ANQGSEA. For the CDR3, the DNA is TGCAGCGTGGACGCCCAGCTGGAGGATATTAATACGCAGTATTTT. Residues: CSVDAQLEDINTQYF.

The rearrangement joins TRBV13 to TRBJ2-7, with TRBD1 matching over 8 bases. This CDR3 has 15 residues. The V and J ends lost 0 bases and 4 bases, in that order; junction bases with no gene match: 5. Germline V gives CDR1 PRHDT, CDR2 FYEKMQ (reference sequence). The DNA of the CDR3 is TGTGCCAGCAGCTTAGGGGACAGGGAGGCTTACGAGCAGTACTTC. Its protein product is CASSLGDREAYEQYF.

The rearrangement uses TRBV7-2 and TRBJ2-1; D might be TRBD2 (6 bases). Deletions cut 2 bases from V and 6 bases from J, with 8 bases between. CDR3 length equals 13 residues. The germline V gene has CDR1 SGHTA and CDR2 FQGNSA. CDR3 residues: CASSLLGGNEQFF. CDR3 coding DNA: TGTGCCAGCAGCTTATTGGGGGGCAATGAGCAGTTCTTC.

The chain links TRBV9 to TRBJ2-1; 11 positions match TRBD2. Germline values: CDR1 SGDLS, CDR2 YYNGEE. The J segment lost 0 bases and the V segment lost 4 bases, leaving 0 bases of the junction unmatched. This CDR3 contains 15 residues. The CDR3 reads CASSTSGSSYNEQFF. In DNA, the CDR3 is TGTGCCAGCAGCACTAGCGGGAGCTCCTACAATGAGCAGTTCTTC.

The chain employs TRBV19 and TRBJ2-3, with 7 bases that match TRBD2. From germline, CDR1 is LNHDA and CDR2 SQIVND (reference sequence). After removal of 7 bases from V and 3 bases from J, the junction contained 10 bases not matched to a gene. CDR3 length: 15 amino acids. CDR3 residues: CASNTGGSVTDTQYF. The CDR3 coding sequence is TGTGCCAGTAACACGGGCGGGAGTGTTACAGATACGCAGTATTTT.

This clone was found a few times. This chain links TRBV21-1 with TRBJ2-6; the D call of TRBD1 is as the table states it, not checked on the DNA. TRBV21-1 is a known pseudogene. The CDR3 totals 16 residues. The CDR3 is CASSPGQGPGANVLTF. CDR3 nucleotides: TGTGCCAGCAGCCCGGGACAGGGGCCCGGGGCCAACGTCCTGACTTTC.

The V gene is TRBV7-3, the J gene TRBJ2-1, with D maybe TRBD2 (7 bases). The ends were cut back, 2 bases at V and 8 bases at J, with 19 bases in the middle. Germline V CDR1 and CDR2: SGHTA, FQGTGA. The CDR3 sequence is 16 residues long. DNA for the CDR3: TGTGCCAGCAGCTTATCGGGGGGCGCCCCCGGGGATGAGCAGTTCTTC. Its protein is CASSLSGGAPGDEQFF.

The genes are TRBV29-1 and TRBJ2-1; 10 bases are a match to TRBD1. The germline CDR1 and CDR2 sequences are SQVTM and ANQGSEA. The CDR3 consists of 16 residues. J lost 4 bases, V lost 2 bases, and 8 bases had no gene match. CDR3 loop: CSVETPGQGNYNEQFF. CDR3 DNA: TGCAGCGTTGAAACTCCGGGACAGGGGAATTACAATGAGCAGTTCTTC.

V is TRBV28 and J is TRBJ2-7, with 7 bases lining up with TRBD1. CDR1 and CDR2 (germline): MDHEN, SYDVKM. J lost 1 base, V lost 10 bases, and 4 bases had no gene match. This CDR3 is built from 12 residues. This CDR3 reads CAIQGFSYEQYF. DNA of the CDR3: TGTGCCATACAGGGGTTTTCCTACGAGCAGTACTTC.

This clone showed up just once. The chain has TRBV6-5 and TRBJ2-7; a weak D match, TRBD1 (5 bases). This CDR3 spans 14 amino acids. The ends were cut back, 6 bases at V and 5 bases at J, with 17 bases in the middle. Germline V gene data show CDR1 as MNHEY and CDR2 as SVGAGI. In DNA, the CDR3 is TGTGCCAGCAGCCAAGTCGACAGTCGCAACGAGCAGTACTTC. Its translation: CASSQVDSRNEQYF.

The V call is TRBV20-1, the J call TRBJ2-7; D might be TRBD2 (5 bases). Germline-derived CDR1 and CDR2 are DFQATT and SNEGSKA (reference sequence). This CDR3 has 11 residues. Trimming pared 4 bases from V and 3 bases from J, leaving 7 bases between. The CDR3 protein is CSATRVYEQYF. CDR3 nucleotides: TGCAGTGCTACGCGGGTCTACGAGCAGTACTTC.

This chain connects TRBV29-1 to TRBJ2-7; 8 nucleotides match TRBD1. The ends lost 6 bases at V and 1 base at J; junction bases unmatched: 5. The CDR3 contains 13 residues. Germline V gene sequence: CDR1 SQVTM, CDR2 ANQGSEA. CDR3 residues: CSVPGQASYEQYF. CDR3 sequence (DNA): TGCAGCGTCCCGGGACAGGCATCCTACGAGCAGTACTTC.

The CDR3 sequence is CSVEGHLSSYNEQFF. The CDR3 DNA is TGCAGCGTTGAGGGGCACCTCAGCTCCTACAATGAGCAGTTCTTC. The chain has TRBV29-1 and TRBJ2-1, with a tentative D call TRBD1 (5 bases). The CDR3 runs to 15 residues. V was trimmed by 3 bases and J by 0 bases, leaving 12 bases between them. Germline assignment: CDR1 SQVTM and CDR2 ANQGSEA.

The chain has TRBV15 and TRBJ2-6; D gene uncertain. With 4 bases removed from V and 0 bases from J, the gap between germline ends came to 7 bases. Germline loops: CDR1 LNHNV, CDR2 YYDKDF (reference sequence). The CDR3 is made up of 15 amino acids. CDR3 nucleotides: TGTGCCACCAGCATACAGCCCTCTGGGGCCAACGTCCTGACTTTC. This translates into CATSIQPSGANVLTF.

The genes are TRBV6-5 and TRBJ1-1; D is ambiguous. Trimming left V 1 base short and J 4 bases short, with 10 bases between. The CDR3 is 14 amino acids. The germline gives CDR1 MNHEY, CDR2 SVGAGI. The CDR3 is CASSYWGEGTEAFF. CDR3 bases: TGTGCCAGCAGTTACTGGGGAGAGGGCACTGAAGCTTTCTTT.

This chain links TRBV4-1 with TRBJ2-3, with 9 nucleotides matching TRBD2. The J segment lost 0 bases and the V segment lost 1 base, leaving 2 bases of the junction unmatched. The CDR3 length is 16 residues. Germline CDR1 reads MGHRA; CDR2 reads YSYEKL. The CDR3 is CASSQALAGSTDTQYF. DNA of the CDR3: TGCGCCAGCAGCCAAGCCCTAGCGGGGAGCACAGATACGCAGTATTTT.

The chain employs TRBV5-4 and TRBJ2-1; the match to TRBD2 covers 13 bases. Germline V gene sequence: CDR1 SGHNT, CDR2 YYREEE (reference sequence). CDR3 length: 15 amino acids. V shed 4 bases and J 8 bases; nucleotides not matched to a gene: 6. The CDR3 sequence is CASSPTSGRIYEQFF. The CDR3 DNA reads as TGTGCCAGCAGCCCGACTAGCGGGAGGATCTATGAGCAGTTCTTC.

This rearrangement joins TRBV5-1 to TRBJ1-2; D not resolved. V dropped 0 bases and J dropped 8 bases, with 11 bases sitting between them. Germline V gene lookup returns CDR1 SGHRS and CDR2 YFSETQ. The CDR3 has 13 residues. This chain's CDR3 is CASSLAGEQGYTF. The DNA for the CDR3 is TGCGCCAGCAGCTTGGCCGGGGAGCAGGGCTACACCTTC.